The entry that follows covers one T cell receptor beta chain sequence. Authors of the study amplified TCR beta CDR3 regions from RNA transcripts. First-round RT-PCR with HTBI primers amplified the TCR CDR3 region. TCRdb used MiXCR to reprocess the multiplex PCR reads, holding one entry per CDR3 protein. Of approximately 400,000 distinct CDR3 sequences listed, 15% to 17% are singletons. These data belong to a study of T cells in Graves' hyperthyroidism and ophthalmopathy. The CDR3 runs to 13 residues. The germline V gene has CDR1 DFQATT and CDR2 SNEGSKA (reference sequence). Trimming removed 3 bases at V and 6 bases at J, with 14 bases between.

The V and J genes are TRBV20-1 and TRBJ1-2, with D uncertain. Input material: blood. The TCR sequence derives from a woman aged 18 to 35 with Graves' hyperthyroidism. CDR3 nucleotide sequence: TGCAGTGCTAGTCTTCCCGGGAGTAATGGCTACACCTTC. This sequence encodes CSASLPGSNGYTF.